The sequence of this TCR beta chain was determined in a study of CD8 T cells in ankylosing spondylitis. Whole-study findings and limits: Blood of patients with ankylosing spondylitis appeared to be characterized by a TCR beta motif of eight highly homologous variants.

The length of the CDR3 is 14 residues. After removal of 4 bases from V and 7 bases from J, the junction contained 9 bases not matched to a gene. The germline V gene has CDR1 MNHNS and CDR2 SASEGT. TCRdb re-derived calls from the 5' RACE reads in MiXCR, one entry per CDR3 protein. Among 700,000 to 850,000 distinct CDR3 sequences listed, 10% to 15% were seen once. The count of this clonotype is one. The antigen is unknown. V gene TRBV6-1 combines with J gene TRBJ2-5; the match to TRBD1 covers 7 bases. The sequence was collected from a male donor with ankylosing spondylitis. Sequencing used blood, either unsorted or a sorted T cell fraction (not recorded which). CDR3 region: CASSGPTGLMTQYF. CDR3 DNA sequence: TGTGCCAGCAGTGGGCCGACAGGGTTGATGACCCAGTACTTC.